This is a list of T cell receptor beta chains from one sample in a study of OX40 agonist ivuxolimab in advanced cancers. Data came from immunoSEQ multiplex PCR; TCRdb stores just in-frame clones and leaves some out. Among 100,000 to 110,000 clones listed, roughly 90% were seen once. Material: CD4+ or CD8+ T cells sorted from blood, obtained in a trial of the OX40 agonist ivuxolimab. These receptors originate from an adult with an advanced solid tumor such as melanoma, head and neck, liver or kidney cancer. The CDR3 runs from the conserved cysteine through the conserved F or W. D genes are given only for firm matches. Clone size is stated in some rows and not others, as once, few, many or a class when expanded.

. | TRBJ2-1 | TRBV10-2 | . | TGCGCCAGCGGGTGGGCGGGGAAATCCTACAATGAGCAGTTCTTC | CASGWAGKSYNEQFF
. | TRBJ2-3 | TRBV19 | . | TGTGCCAGTAGTATGGGGCTAGCTCCCACAGATACGCAGTATTTT | CASSMGLAPTDTQYF
. | TRBJ1-5 | TRBV19 | . | TGTGCCAGTAGTATTGGTTGGGGGGCTGGCAATCAGCCCCAGCATTTT | CASSIGWGAGNQPQHF
. | TRBJ2-1 | TRBV19 | . | TGTGCCAGTGACCGAGGGGGGAAATATGAGCAGTTCTTC | CASDRGGKYEQFF
. | TRBJ2-5 | TRBV7-9 | . | TGTGCCAGCAGCTACGGGACATTGTACCAAGAGACCCAGTACTTC | CASSYGTLYQETQYF
once | TRBJ1-6 | TRBV2 | . | TGTGCCAGCAGCGGACTTACAGGGTTTGGACCCCTCCACTTT | CASSGLTGFGPLHF
. | TRBJ1-5 | TRBV5-1 | . | TGCGCCAGCAGCTTGGATGGGGGCGGCAATCAGCCCCAGCATTTT | CASSLDGGGNQPQHF
once | TRBJ1-3 | TRBV7-2 | TRBD1 | TGTGCCAGCAGCTTGGGACAGGCTTCTGGAAACACCATATATTTT | CASSLGQASGNTIYF
. | TRBJ2-7 | TRBV5-4 | . | TGTGCCAGCAGCGCGGGACTTTTCACGGACTACGAGCAGTACTTC | CASSAGLFTDYEQYF
. | TRBJ2-5 | TRBV9 | TRBD2 | TGTGCCAGCAGCGCCCTAGCGGGAGGGCAAGAGACCCAGTACTTC | CASSALAGGQETQYF
once | TRBJ2-1 | TRBV5-6 | TRBD2 | TGTGCCAGCAGGCTTAGCGGGCTCACCTACAATGAGCAGTTCTTC | CASRLSGLTYNEQFF
. | TRBJ2-2 | TRBV29-1 | . | TGCAGCGGACGCAGGGGATTGGACACCGGGGAGCTGTTTTTT | CSGRRGLDTGELFF
. | TRBJ1-5 | TRBV6-1 | . | TGTGCCAGCAGTGATACGGGTAGCAATCAGCCCCAGCATTTT | CASSDTGSNQPQHF